This TCR beta chain was documented in a study of tumor and adjacent non-tumor tissue in lung cancer. For the study at large: There were approximately twelve adenocarcinoma, 2 squamous cell carcinoma and 1 small cell lung cancer cases. Study-level results: In normal lung, the top 100 clones were significantly more dominant than in tumor.

A remark on this clonotype: What it binds is not known. Germline and junction disagree at one end, which may indicate a read error.

Germline-derived CDR1 and CDR2 are MNHNS and SASEGT. This CDR3 contains 12 residues. No cell sorting was done before RNA was extracted from the tissue. A modified ARM-PCR protocol with three rounds of nested PCR amplified TCRbeta. TCRdb redid the calling of the multiplex PCR reads with MiXCR, one entry per CDR3 protein. The repertoire consists of 120,000 or so distinct CDR3 sequences, with 66% occurring once and the leading ten covering 9.5% to 15%. The material sequenced was lung tumor tissue. The TCR sequence derives from a man aged 25 to 45 with non-small cell lung cancer. This chain links TRBV6-1 with TRBJ1-5; D may be TRBD1 (6 bases). The CDR3 loop reads CVSTGDNQSQHF. CDR3 bases: TGTGTCAGCACGGGGGACAATCAGTCCCAGCATTTT.